This T cell receptor (beta chain) was profiled in a study of blood T cells in healthy people across ages. Together with a sample-barcoded 5' primer, a J-beta primer mix was included in a second PCR lasting roughly 6 to 12 cycles. Each single sample gave us at least 2.5 million CDR3-containing paired-end reads. TCRdb re-analysed the 5' RACE reads in MiXCR, keeping a single row per CDR3 protein. The sample carries 1.5 million to 2 million distinct CDR3 sequences, roughly 49% recorded once. Healthy Caucasians from Russia aged about 6 to 100 served as donors. Germline lookup yields CDR1 SQVTM and CDR2 ANQGSEA. The CDR3 is made up of 11 amino acids. Trimming took 5 bases from V and 2 from J, leaving 5 bases between them. Broader study findings: Strongly correlated with naive T cell percentage was TCR beta diversity. Bulk PBMC profiling left naive and antigen-experienced comparisons inconclusive.

This clonotype was picked up many times. Its antigen remains unknown. The chain links TRBV29-1 to TRBJ2-3; D call uncertain. The sample comprised blood. The sequence derives from a woman in her thirties or forties in good health. The CDR3 bases are TGCAGCGTTAGTTACACAGATACGCAGTATTTT. Protein: CSVSYTDTQYF.